This T cell receptor (beta chain) was found in a study of T-cell memory formation after mild COVID-19. Study outcomes and limitations: Pre-infection memory contained some responding clones, which suggested that cross-reactive memory had joined.

This clonotype has just a few counts. Antigen: not known. TCRalpha and TCRbeta libraries used 5'RACE with constant-segment primers and UMIs. TCRdb reanalysed the 5' RACE reads using MiXCR and keeps one entry per CDR3 protein. The sample has around 450,000 distinct CDR3 sequences; 24% are singletons. Germline V gene sequence: CDR1 MNHEY, CDR2 SVGAGI. Trimming cost V 0 bases and J 2 bases, with 13 bases left between them. The CDR3 spans 16 residues. This clonotype was sampled from an adult woman who had mild COVID-19 (a few samples of this study predate the infection). Cell type and time point are not known. Sequencing was performed on PBMCs or a T cell subset sorted from them (not recorded which). V is TRBV6-5 and J is TRBJ1-1; weak D call: TRBD1 (6 bases). CDR3 region: CASSYSRQAKNTEAFF. The CDR3 bases are TGTGCCAGCAGTTACTCTCGACAGGCCAAAAACACTGAAGCTTTCTTT.